A single TCR beta chain is shown here with its context. At least ten counts were recorded for this clonotype. It lacks a known antigen. Base quality data are lacking; no much larger clone is found one base away. The sample belongs to a study of T cells in Graves' hyperthyroidism and ophthalmopathy (dated 2019 in TCRdb). Regarding the research as a whole: Peripheral blood samples were taken at initial diagnosis, before any treatment was given. For training and testing, the approximately 97 patients in the discovery cohort were randomly divided in a 7:3 ratio. TCR Vbeta CDR3 sequencing of some 140 peripheral blood samples (more than 40 ophthalmopathy, 70 to 85 hyperthyroidism and some 17 progressor patients) is reported in the paper. TCR V-J signatures able to tell the groups apart were searched for in a discovery cohort of 95 to 100 patients, of whom roughly 42 had Graves' ophthalmopathy and around 58 had stable Graves' hyperthyroidism. Thyroid tissue and blood T-cell repertoires from more than five Graves' hyperthyroidism patients were also compared in the study. Whether ophthalmopathy could be predicted prospectively was tested in an independent validation cohort made up of about 18 hyperthyroidism patients plus 17 patients who later progressed to ophthalmopathy. Following sampling, methimazole starting at 30 mg daily was given to hyperthyroidism patients, and high-dose intravenous methylprednisolone was given to ophthalmopathy patients.

Study-level results and caveats: No statistical method was used to fix the sample size in advance, and group allocation was not hidden from the investigators. Most expanded thyroid clonotypes (frequency above 0.001) were also found in blood, which suggests that blood repertoires may mirror thyroid immune responses. In cross-validation, a model built on a 13 V-J signature told ophthalmopathy apart from stable hyperthyroidism with approximately 90% sensitivity and around 84% specificity, and in testing the same model reached 80%/75%. In validation, the model predicted progression to ophthalmopathy a median of about 6 months before onset, with roughly 68% sensitivity and nearly 75% specificity.

The TCR beta CDR3 regions were amplified from the RNA transcripts. The TCR CDR3 was subjected to a first round of RT-PCR using the HTBI primer set and the Qiagen OneStep RT-PCR kit. Libraries were constructed in a second round of multiplex PCR, after which size selection and purification were performed. Libraries were sequenced paired-end with 100 bp reads on an Illumina HiSeq2000. The paper's processing steps were these. SOAPnuke was used to process the raw data, throwing out any read that contained adapters or uncalled bases, had a mean Phred below 15, or lacked an exact constant-primer or identifier match. High-quality paired reads were merged with COPE v1.2.5, and unique nucleotide sequences were defined as clonotypes. MiTCR v1.1 was used to align clonotypes to the IMGT TRBV, TRBD and TRBJ reference segments. The analysis was restricted to V-J combinations with a frequency above 0.0001, which together covered 99.2% of the repertoires. A TCS score was defined as the ratio of F50 (clonal expansion) to E x V (chaos), with BLOSUM62-based TCRdist applied between CDR3 peptides within each V-J. Welch's t-statistics and random forest reduced roughly 530 V-J features to roughly 13, which were used in a naive Bayes classifier (R e1071). TCRdb reprocessed the public reads (quality trimming at Q25 with fastp, clone calling with MiXCR) and kept in-frame beta chains. For every CDR3 protein sequence, its rows merge into one entry that carries the most common genes and DNA. The V and J calls and clone size come from TCRdb's table, not from the authors' own analysis. This sample has approximately 220,000 distinct CDR3 sequences in its table, and around 16% of those were observed once. The top ten constitute around 43% of the sample.

Stable Graves' hyperthyroidism was defined as the absence of progression to ophthalmopathy over 18 months of follow-up. Hyperthyroidism patients were newly diagnosed, with disease duration under 2 months, and aged 18 to 65 years. The study excluded patients with uncontrolled infections, other autoimmune diseases, pregnancy or lactation. Diagnoses were based on clinical symptoms, serum thyroxine and TRAb, thyroid ultrasound and orbital computed tomography. Ficoll-Paque density gradient centrifugation was used to isolate PBMCs from 10 ml of fresh peripheral blood. Total RNA was extracted with Trizol reagent, and quality was checked on an Agilent 2100 Bioanalyzer. This TCR derives from a middle-aged man with Graves' hyperthyroidism. Sequenced: blood.

The CDR3 in this case is CAWSEGQGNEQYF. The bases are TGTGCCTGGAGTGAGGGACAGGGAAACGAGCAGTACTTC. Rearrangement joined TRBV30 to TRBJ2-7, with TRBD1 identical over 9 junction bases. V is trimmed back by 1 base and J by 5 bases, and the junction contains 3 bases that no gene match accounts for. From its cysteine to its phenylalanine, the CDR3 spans 13 amino acids. The CDR3 DNA has 39 bases and is translated from base 1. The germline V gene encodes CDR1 GTSNPN and CDR2 SVGIG (reference sequence).